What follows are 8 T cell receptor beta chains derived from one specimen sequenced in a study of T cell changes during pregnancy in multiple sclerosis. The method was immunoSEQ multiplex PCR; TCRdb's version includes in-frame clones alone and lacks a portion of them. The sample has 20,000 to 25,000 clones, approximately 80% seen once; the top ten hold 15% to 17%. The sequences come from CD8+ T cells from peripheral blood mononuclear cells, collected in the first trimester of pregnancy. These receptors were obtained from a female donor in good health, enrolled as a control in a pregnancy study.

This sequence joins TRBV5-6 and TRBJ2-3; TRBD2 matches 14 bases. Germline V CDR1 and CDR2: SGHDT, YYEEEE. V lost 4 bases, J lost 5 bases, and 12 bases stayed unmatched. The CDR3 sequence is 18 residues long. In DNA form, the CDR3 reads TGTGCCAGCAGCCCTAGACTAGCGGGGGGGCCTATGGGAGATACGCAGTATTTT. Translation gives CASSPRLAGGPMGDTQYF.

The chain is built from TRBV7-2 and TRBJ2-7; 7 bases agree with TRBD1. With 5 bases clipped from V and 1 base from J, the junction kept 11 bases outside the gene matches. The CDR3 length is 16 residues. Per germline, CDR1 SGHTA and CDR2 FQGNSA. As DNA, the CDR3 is TGTGCCAGCAGCCCCCTACCGGGACAGTCATCCTACGAGCAGTACTTC. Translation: CASSPLPGQSSYEQYF.

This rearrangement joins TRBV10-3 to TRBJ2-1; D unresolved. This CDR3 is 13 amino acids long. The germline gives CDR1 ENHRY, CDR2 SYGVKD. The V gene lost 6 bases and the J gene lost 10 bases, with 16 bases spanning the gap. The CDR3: CAISEPPYQEQFF. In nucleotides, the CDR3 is TGTGCCATCAGCGAACCCCCCTATCAAGAGCAGTTCTTC.

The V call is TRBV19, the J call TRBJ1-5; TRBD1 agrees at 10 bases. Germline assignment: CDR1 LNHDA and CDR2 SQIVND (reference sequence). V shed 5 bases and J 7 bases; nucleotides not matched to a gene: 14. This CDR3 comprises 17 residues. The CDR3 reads CASSVRDRGIMGQPQHF. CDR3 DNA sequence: TGTGCCAGTAGTGTCCGGGACAGGGGCATAATGGGGCAGCCCCAGCATTTT.

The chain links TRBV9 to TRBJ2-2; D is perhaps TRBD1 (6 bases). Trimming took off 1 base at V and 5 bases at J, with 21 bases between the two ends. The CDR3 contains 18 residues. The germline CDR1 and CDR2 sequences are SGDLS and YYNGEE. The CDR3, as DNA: TGTGCCAGCAGCGTAACCAACAGGGCCGAAACTTCAACCGGGGAGCTGTTTTTT. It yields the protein CASSVTNRAETSTGELFF. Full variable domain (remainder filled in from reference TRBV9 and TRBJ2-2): DSGVTQTPKHLITATGQRVTLRCSPRSGDLSVYWYQQSLDQGLQFLIQYYNGEERAKGNILERFSAQQFPDLHSELNLSSLELGDSALYFCASSVTNRAETSTGELFFGEGSRLTVL.

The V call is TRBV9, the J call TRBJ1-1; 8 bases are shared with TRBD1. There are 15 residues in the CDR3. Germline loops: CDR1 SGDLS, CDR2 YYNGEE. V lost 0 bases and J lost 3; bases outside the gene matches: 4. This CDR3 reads CASSVEPTGDTEAFF. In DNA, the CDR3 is TGTGCCAGCAGCGTAGAGCCGACAGGGGACACTGAAGCTTTCTTT.

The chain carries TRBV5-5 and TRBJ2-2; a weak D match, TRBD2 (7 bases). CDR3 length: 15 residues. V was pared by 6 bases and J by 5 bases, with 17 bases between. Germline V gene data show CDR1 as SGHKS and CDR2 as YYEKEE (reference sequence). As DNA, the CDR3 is TGTGCCAGCACCTGGGGGGGCGCCGGGACCGGGGAGCTGTTTTTT. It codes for CASTWGGAGTGELFF.

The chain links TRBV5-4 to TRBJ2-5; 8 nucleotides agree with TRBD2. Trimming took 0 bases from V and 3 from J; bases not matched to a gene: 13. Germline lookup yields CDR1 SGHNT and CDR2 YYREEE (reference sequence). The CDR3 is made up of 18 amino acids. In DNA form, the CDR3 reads TGTGCCAGCAGCTTGGCCCTAGCGGGCAAGGGATCGGAAGAGACCCAGTACTTC. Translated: CASSLALAGKGSEETQYF. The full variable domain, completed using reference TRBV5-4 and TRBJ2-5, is ETGVTQSPTHLIKTRGQQVTLRCSSQSGHNTVSWYQQALGQGPQFIFQYYREEENGRGNFPPRFSGLQFPNYSSELNVNALELDDSALYLCASSLALAGKGSEETQYFGPGTRLLVL.